This is a list of T cell receptor beta chains from one sample in a study of cytomegalovirus exposure and HLA in healthy donors. TCRdb's table, derived via immunoSEQ multiplex PCR, lists solely in-frame clones and lacks some. Seen here are roughly 77,000 clones, roughly two thirds observed once, and the top ten hold approximately 6.9%. Sequencing was performed on PBMCs. Every receptor here comes from a woman in her fifties or sixties in good health and CMV-seropositive. The CDR3 runs from the conserved cysteine through the conserved F or W. A D gene is named only where the DNA matches it firmly. Clone size is stated in some rows and not others, as once, few, many or a class when expanded.

v_gene,d_gene,len,j_gene,abundance,CDR3aa,CDR3nt
TRBV6-1,.,13,TRBJ2-7,.,CASRQTRDYEQYF,TGTGCCAGCAGACAGACTAGAGACTACGAGCAGTACTTC
TRBV27,TRBD1,15,TRBJ1-6,once,CASSLRDRENSPLHF,TGTGCCAGCAGTTTACGGGACAGGGAAAATTCACCCCTCCACTTT
TRBV19,TRBD1,15,TRBJ1-5,few,CASTPEGASNQPQHF,TGTGCCAGTACCCCCGAGGGGGCCAGCAATCAGCCCCAGCATTTT
TRBV2,.,13,TRBJ1-5,.,CATLDTEDQPQHF,TGTGCCACCCTGGACACTGAAGATCAGCCCCAGCATTTT
TRBV4-1,.,16,TRBJ2-3,.,CASSPSFHRGTDTQYF,TGCGCCAGCAGCCCTTCGTTCCACCGGGGCACAGATACGCAGTATTTT
TRBV30,TRBD1,14,TRBJ2-3,.,CAWSVDRGADTQYF,TGTGCCTGGAGTGTAGACAGGGGGGCAGATACGCAGTATTTT
TRBV4-1,.,17,TRBJ2-1,.,CASSQGLTRQVRNEQFF,TGCGCCAGCAGCCAAGGACTAACCCGACAGGTACGGAATGAGCAGTTCTTC
TRBV9,TRBD1,12,TRBJ2-1,once,CASSPTGDEQFF,TGTGCCAGCAGCCCCACAGGGGATGAGCAGTTCTTC
TRBV11-2,.,13,TRBJ1-2,few,CASSFGLTYGYTF,TGTGCCAGCAGCTTCGGTCTTACCTATGGCTACACCTTC
TRBV18,.,15,TRBJ1-6,once,CASSGLAGVNSPLHF,TGTGCCAGCTCAGGTCTCGCAGGGGTCAATTCACCCCTCCACTTT
TRBV2,.,16,TRBJ2-5,.,CASSEAGSLSAETQYF,TGTGCCAGCAGTGAAGCGGGATCACTTAGCGCAGAGACCCAGTACTTC
TRBV7-2,TRBD2,15,TRBJ2-1,.,CASSYAGTREDEQFF,TGTGCCAGCAGCTACGCCGGGACTAGAGAGGATGAGCAGTTCTTC
TRBV5-1,.,14,TRBJ1-1,.,CASSLERFDTEAFF,TGCGCCAGCAGCTTGGAACGGTTTGACACTGAAGCTTTCTTT
TRBV9,.,14,TRBJ1-1,.,CASSVAGLNTEAFF,TGTGCCAGCAGCGTAGCAGGGCTAAACACTGAAGCTTTCTTT
TRBV6-5,.,12,TRBJ1-1,.,CASSITGTEAFF,TGTGCCAGCAGTATCACAGGGACTGAAGCTTTCTTT
TRBV11-1,.,15,TRBJ2-5,.,CASSLGGEREETQYF,TGTGCCAGCAGCTTAGGGGGGGAACGAGAAGAGACCCAGTACTTC
TRBV7-6,TRBD1,14,TRBJ1-1,.,CASSMGQLNTEAFF,TGTGCCAGCAGCATGGGACAGCTGAACACTGAAGCTTTCTTT
TRBV13,TRBD1,16,TRBJ2-3,.,CASSSTRQGVTDTQYF,TGTGCCAGCAGCTCAACGAGACAGGGGGTCACAGATACGCAGTATTTT
TRBV6-6,.,16,TRBJ2-2,.,CASSYSMAEATGELFF,TGTGCCAGCAGTTACTCGATGGCCGAGGCCACCGGGGAGCTGTTTTTT
TRBV10-3,TRBD1,20,TRBJ2-2,few,CAIRTMSRDRGLANTGELFF,TGTGCCATCAGAACAATGTCCCGGGACAGGGGGCTCGCGAACACCGGGGAGCTGTTTTTT
TRBV10-1,.,10,TRBJ1-1,few,CARRNTEAFF,TGCGCCAGGAGAAACACTGAAGCTTTCTTT
TRBV5-1,.,13,TRBJ1-5,.,CASSLAVDQPQHF,TGCGCCAGCAGCTTGGCGGTGGATCAGCCCCAGCATTTT
TRBV19,.,11,TRBJ2-7,.,CATSSGGEQYF,TGTGCCACCTCCTCCGGCGGGGAGCAGTACTTC
TRBV5-1,.,15,TRBJ2-3,.,CASSLSQGGADTQYF,TGCGCCAGCAGCTTGTCCCAGGGCGGCGCAGATACGCAGTATTTT
TRBV4-1,.,12,TRBJ2-3,.,CASSRDEDTQYF,TGCGCCAGCAGCCGCGATGAGGATACGCAGTATTTT
TRBV2,.,15,TRBJ2-1,once,CASSDTGAQGNEQFF,TGTGCCAGCAGTGATACAGGAGCCCAAGGCAATGAGCAGTTCTTC
TRBV28,.,12,TRBJ1-5,.,CASSRSPGPQHF,TGTGCCAGCAGTCGGAGCCCTGGGCCCCAGCATTTT
TRBV19,TRBD1,18,TRBJ2-1,once,CASSILTGTGSFYNEQFF,TGTGCCAGTAGTATCCTAACCGGGACAGGGTCGTTCTACAATGAGCAGTTCTTC
TRBV2,.,13,TRBJ2-7,.,CASSQTRNYEQYF,TGTGCCAGCAGTCAGACAAGGAACTACGAGCAGTACTTC
TRBV5-1,.,12,TRBJ2-7,.,CAARGVEGRQYF,TGCGCCGCCCGCGGGGTGGAAGGGCGGCAGTACTTC
TRBV7-8,.,17,TRBJ2-2,.,CASSHDREVPNTGELFF,TGTGCCAGCAGCCACGACAGGGAGGTTCCGAACACCGGGGAGCTGTTTTTT
TRBV12-5,TRBD1,15,TRBJ1-1,.,CASGFVRGQGVEAFF,TGTGCTAGTGGTTTCGTCCGAGGACAGGGGGTTGAAGCTTTCTTT
TRBV18,TRBD2,15,TRBJ2-3,.,CASSLGLAGADTQYF,TGTGCCAGCTCCCTGGGACTAGCGGGGGCAGATACGCAGTATTTT
TRBV10-2,.,12,TRBJ1-2,.,CASSESGSGYTF,TGCGCCAGCAGTGAGTCAGGGAGCGGCTACACCTTC
TRBV5-4,.,14,TRBJ2-5,.,CASSLYLVEETQYF,TGTGCCAGCAGCTTATACCTCGTAGAAGAGACCCAGTACTTC
TRBV18,.,13,TRBJ2-5,few,CASSLGEQETQYF,TGTGCCAGCTCACTTGGGGAGCAAGAGACCCAGTACTTC
TRBV5-1,TRBD1,17,TRBJ2-3,.,CASSFTWTDRAGDTQYF,TGCGCCAGCAGCTTCACATGGACTGACAGGGCCGGAGATACGCAGTATTTT
TRBV6-5,.,15,TRBJ1-3,.,CASTPTAFSGNTIYF,TGTGCCAGCACCCCAACAGCATTCTCTGGAAACACCATATATTTT
TRBV5-1,.,16,TRBJ2-2,.,CASSIKVNPLGGELFF,TGCGCCAGCAGCATTAAAGTAAACCCACTCGGCGGGGAGCTGTTTTTT
TRBV7-3,TRBD2,12,TRBJ2-1,.,CASSPLGGEQFF,TGTGCCAGCAGCCCCCTGGGAGGGGAGCAGTTCTTC
TRBV6-1,.,12,TRBJ1-1,.,CARRVPNTEAFF,TGTGCCAGGAGGGTACCGAACACTGAAGCTTTCTTT
TRBV14,.,11,TRBJ1-2,.,CASGDHYGYTF,TGTGCCAGCGGAGACCACTATGGCTACACCTTC
TRBV6-6,.,14,TRBJ2-1,.,CASSYSNTYNEQFF,TGTGCCAGCAGTTACTCCAACACCTACAATGAGCAGTTCTTC
TRBV6-1,TRBD1,13,TRBJ2-7,few,CASTGTGMNEQYF,TGTGCCAGCACCGGGACAGGGATGAACGAGCAGTACTTC
TRBV9,TRBD2,15,TRBJ2-3,.,CASSVGGAGGDTQYF,TGTGCCAGCAGCGTCGGTGGAGCGGGGGGAGATACGCAGTATTTT
TRBV7-6,TRBD1,14,TRBJ1-1,.,CASSLDRTNTEAFF,TGTGCCAGCAGCTTGGACAGGACTAACACTGAAGCTTTCTTT
TRBV5-4,.,14,TRBJ1-2,.,CASSLWQLNYGYTF,TGTGCCAGCAGCTTGTGGCAGTTAAACTATGGCTACACCTTC
TRBV7-6,TRBD1,15,TRBJ2-3,.,CASSTPGQKTDTQYF,TGTGCCAGCAGCACACCGGGACAGAAAACAGATACGCAGTATTTT
TRBV5-1,.,12,TRBJ1-6,.,CASSEQNSPLHF,TGCGCCAGCAGCGAACAGAATTCACCCCTCCACTTT
TRBV11-3,.,14,TRBJ2-1,.,CASSLLQGSGGQFF,TGTGCCAGCAGCTTACTACAGGGTTCGGGAGGGCAGTTCTTC
TRBV5-4,.,12,TRBJ2-5,.,CASSSIQETQYF,TGTGCCAGCAGCTCCATCCAAGAGACCCAGTACTTC
TRBV5-1,.,13,TRBJ1-2,.,CASSPRGRDGYTF,TGCGCCAGCAGCCCCAGGGGACGGGATGGCTACACCTTC
TRBV11-2,.,17,TRBJ1-2,.,CASSFDSRQGTNYGYTF,TGTGCCAGCAGCTTTGATTCTCGGCAGGGGACTAACTATGGCTACACCTTC